The present entry profiles one TCR beta chain with its context. Trimming pared 0 bases from V and 5 bases from J, leaving 16 bases between. Germline V gene data show CDR1 as LGHNA and CDR2 as YSLEER. There are 16 residues in the CDR3. The sample comes from a study of blood T cell repertoires in COVID-19. Study information: Acute-phase and convalescent COVID-19 samples originated in the United States, Italy and Spain. PBMCs, B-cell-depleted T cells, or T cells were the source of the cDNA or gDNA that made up the material.

The Seattle patients joined while their infection was active and were tracked longitudinally afterward. Original handling: Using reference gene primer amplification, nucleated cell counts were estimated. Repertoires were generated with immunoSEQ multiplex PCR, while TCRdb's copy carries only in-frame clones and drops some. The D gene and trimming were derived from the DNA, and the V and J assignments and clone size from that table. Here the sample spans some 310,000 clones, around 87% being singletons. The sequence derives from a woman in her 40s with COVID-19, enrolled during active disease. J is TRBJ1-1 and V is TRBV4-3; D is unresolved. The material sequenced was peripheral blood. For the CDR3, the DNA is TGCGCCAGCAGCCAAGATGCGAGAACCTTGCGGACTGAAGCTTTCTTT. Its translation: CASSQDARTLRTEAFF.